The sequence of this TCR beta chain was determined in a study of patients and donors after allogeneic stem cell transplantation. There are many counts of this clonotype. This CDR3 region has 13 residues. After removal of 4 bases from V and 7 bases from J, the junction contained 6 bases not matched to a gene. The germline CDR1 and CDR2 sequences are LGHDT and YNNKEL (reference sequence). TCRdb reprocessed the RT-PCR reads with MiXCR, giving one entry per CDR3 protein. Seen here are around 31,000 distinct CDR3 sequences, approximately 7% observed once, and the top ten hold around a third. Sequenced input: blood, either unsorted or a sorted T cell fraction (not recorded which). The chain combines TRBV3-1 with TRBJ1-1, with 7 bases fitting TRBD1. The sequence derives from a human donor who was either an allogeneic HSCT recipient or a stem cell or donor lymphocyte infusion donor (not recorded which). It is not recorded whose cells these are; they may come from a transplant donor. The DNA of the CDR3 is TGTGCCAGCAGCCGGGGGACAGCTCTTGAAGCTTTCTTT. Translating it yields CASSRGTALEAFF.